The clone carrying this TCR beta chain was observed once. The V gene's germline CDR1 is MDHEN and CDR2 SYDVKM. V trimming: 3 bases; J trimming: 6 bases; junction bases outside the gene matches: 11. This CDR3 comprises 16 residues. The protocol was immunoSEQ multiplex PCR, while the TCRdb copy is restricted to in-frame clones and leaves out a portion. This sample has approximately 330,000 clones, with about nine tenths found just once. This specimen belongs to a study of blood T cell repertoires in COVID-19. Study as a whole: T cells, B-cell-depleted T cells, or PBMCs supplied cDNA or gDNA.

The TCR was taken from a young woman who had recovered from COVID-19. The sample was PBMCs or T cells enriched from blood (not recorded which). The chain recombines TRBV28 with TRBJ1-5, with 7 bases fitting TRBD1. CDR3 DNA sequence: TGTGCCAGCAGTTTCGAGGGGGCAGGTTTTGGTCAGCCCCAGCATTTT. This encodes CASSFEGAGFGQPQHF.